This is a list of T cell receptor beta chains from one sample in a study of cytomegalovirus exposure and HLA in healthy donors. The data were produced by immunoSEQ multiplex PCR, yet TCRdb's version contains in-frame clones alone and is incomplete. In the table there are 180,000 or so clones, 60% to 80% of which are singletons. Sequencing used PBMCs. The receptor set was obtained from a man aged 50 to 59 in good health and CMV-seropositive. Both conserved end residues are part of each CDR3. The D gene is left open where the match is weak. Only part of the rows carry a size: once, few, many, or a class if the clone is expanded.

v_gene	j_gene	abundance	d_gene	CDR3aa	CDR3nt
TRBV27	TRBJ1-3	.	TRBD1	CASGDSGNTIYF	TGTGCCAGCGGGGACAGTGGAAACACCATATATTTT
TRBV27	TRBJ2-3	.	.	CASSPGTDTQYF	TGTGCCAGCAGCCCGGGCACAGATACGCAGTATTTT
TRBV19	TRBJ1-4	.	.	CASSLRGRIGLTNEKLFF	TGTGCCAGTAGTCTCAGGGGTCGTATTGGGTTAACTAATGAAAAACTGTTTTTT
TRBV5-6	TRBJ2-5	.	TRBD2	CASSPGGAFGQTQYF	TGTGCCAGCAGCCCCGGGGGGGCTTTCGGTCAGACCCAGTACTTC
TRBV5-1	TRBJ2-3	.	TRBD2	CASSLELAGGLDTQYF	TGCGCCAGCAGCTTGGAACTAGCGGGGGGGCTGGATACGCAGTATTTT
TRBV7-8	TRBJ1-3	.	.	CASSEFRGLFGNTIYF	TGTGCCAGCAGCGAGTTTCGGGGACTTTTTGGAAACACCATATATTTT
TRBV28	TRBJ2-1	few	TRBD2	CASSLSVGSGRQFF	TGTGCCAGCAGTTTGTCGGTCGGTAGCGGGCGACAGTTCTTC
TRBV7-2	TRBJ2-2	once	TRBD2	CASSFVAGGHNTGELFF	TGTGCCAGCAGCTTCGTAGCGGGGGGGCACAACACCGGGGAGCTGTTTTTT
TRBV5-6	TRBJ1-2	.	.	CASSLGRAYGYTF	TGTGCCAGCAGCTTGGGCAGGGCCTATGGCTACACCTTC
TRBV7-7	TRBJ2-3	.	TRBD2	CASSLGAGRMDTQYF	TGTGCCAGCAGCTTAGGAGCGGGGAGAATGGATACGCAGTATTTT
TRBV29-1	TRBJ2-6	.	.	CSVGASQSGANVLTF	TGCAGCGTTGGGGCCAGCCAATCTGGGGCCAACGTCCTGACTTTC
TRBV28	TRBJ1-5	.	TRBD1	CASSSPGQGWQPQHF	TGTGCCAGCAGTTCTCCGGGACAGGGGTGGCAGCCCCAGCATTTT
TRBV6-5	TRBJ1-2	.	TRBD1	CASSSDRGYGYTF	TGTGCCAGCAGCTCGGACAGGGGCTATGGCTACACCTTC
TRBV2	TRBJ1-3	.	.	CASRPQEAGGNTIYF	TGTGCCAGCAGACCCCAGGAGGCGGGAGGAAACACCATATATTTT
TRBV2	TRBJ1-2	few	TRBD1	CASSERDRGTYGYTF	TGTGCCAGCAGTGAACGGGACAGGGGTACCTATGGCTACACCTTC
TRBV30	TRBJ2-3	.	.	CAWRFGADTQYF	TGTGCCTGGAGGTTCGGGGCAGATACGCAGTATTTT